The entry that follows covers one TCR beta chain sequence. Antigen specificity is unknown. This entry belongs to a study of Ad26.COV2.S vaccination and SARS-CoV-2 variants. Study context: The study gave Ad26.COV2.S intramuscularly, once or twice 56 days apart.

The method was immunoSEQ multiplex PCR; TCRdb's version includes in-frame clones alone and lacks a portion of them. The sample consists of 500,000 or so clones, roughly nine tenths of them appearing once. Treatment: about 20 received Ad26.COV2.S at low or high dose, single or two shots; 5 received placebo; per-sample allocation not given. Day 63 following the first vaccine or placebo injection was when the samples were taken. Study-wide results and caveats: Vaccinees showed greater spike-specific TCR breadth than placebo recipients.

V gave up 3 bases and J gave up 1 base, with 9 bases separating them. CDR3 length: 14 residues. The V gene's germline CDR1 is MGHDK and CDR2 SYGVNS. This material consisted of peripheral blood, taken in a trial of Ad26.COV2.S vaccine versus placebo. The chain recombines TRBV25-1 with TRBJ2-5; D remains ambiguous. The TCR originated in a person aged 18-60 years who received the Ad26.COV2.S COVID-19 vaccine or a placebo. The CDR3 coding sequence is TGTGCCAGCAGTGACAGTCTGTTCCAAGAGACCCAGTACTTC. Its protein is CASSDSLFQETQYF.